This TCR beta chain was sequenced during a study of T-cell reconstitution after alpha-beta-depleted transplantation in children (dated by TCRdb to between 2015 and 2016). About the full investigation: Using TCR repertoire profiling, the study followed T-cell immune reconstitution in a quantitative way in children after TCRalphabeta/CD19-depleted allogeneic hematopoietic cell transplantation. The research as a whole found: Apparently early alphabetaT-cell count recovery about two months after transplant reportedly relied on only several hundred rapidly expanded clones derived from non-depleted graft cells. Over the following months the frequencies of hyperexpanded clones went down, and after one year T-cell counts and TCRbeta diversity were mostly credited to newly produced T cells. In some patients, high TCRbeta diversity at day 60 was attributed to recipient T cells and intrathymic progenitors that had survived conditioning.

The library was built by means of PCR. The sequencing machine was an Illumina HiSeq 2500. TCR libraries were prepared with molecular barcoding, using unique molecular identifiers to normalize TCRbeta repertoire quantification. TCRdb took the public reads, trimmed them with fastp at Q25, ran MiXCR for clone calling and kept in-frame beta chains. Entries that share a CDR3 protein sequence are merged under the most common genes and DNA. The sample has hundreds of thousands of distinct CDR3 sequences on record, 13% of them singletons. The ten largest make up around 2.2% of the sample. Reading the label with the study, this specimen's treatment or condition is: allogeneic hematopoietic cell transplantation with graft depleted of TCRalphabeta T cells and CD19 B cells. The children who served as transplant recipients had been given grafts of TCRalphabeta/CD19-depleted allogeneic hematopoietic cells. The germline V gene gives CDR1 as MDHEN and CDR2 as SYDVKM. Its CDR3 holds 13 amino acids, cysteine through phenylalanine. Solely the CDR3 DNA is kept, with 39 bases framed from the first base. Compared with germline, V lacks 7 bases and J lacks 4 bases; bases without a gene match: 4.

This clonotype has at least ten counts. The antigen it binds to is not known. Base-call qualities are not available, and no considerably larger clone is one nucleotide away. The sequenced sample was PBMCs, mostly from graft donor cells, obtained 360 days after TCRalphabeta/CD19-depleted stem cell transplant. The chain uses TRBV28 and TRBJ2-3, with 8 bases matching TRBD2. This receptor was identified in a male patient younger than 18 who had a stem cell transplant for acute myeloid leukemia, so the T cells may come from the graft donor. The CDR3 protein is CASKAGGPDTQYF. Here is the DNA: TGTGCCAGCAAGGCGGGGGGACCAGATACGCAGTATTTT.